The 32 T cell receptor beta chains listed next were all sequenced from one sample in a study of shared clonotypes between healthy human individuals. Libraries were prepared by immunoSEQ multiplex PCR; TCRdb keeps only in-frame clonotypes and omits some of them. Among some 1,400,000 clones, around 97% were seen once, and the ten largest hold over 1%. Material: naive CD4+ T cells sorted from blood. The subset denotes: CD45RA+ positively selected. The receptors shown here come from a man younger than 40 in good health.

The CDR3 sequence is CAWSVGGTGGYTF. CDR3 coding DNA: TGTGCCTGGAGTGTCGGAGGGACGGGCGGCTACACCTTC. V is TRBV30 and J is TRBJ1-2; tentative D call: TRBD1 (5 bases). Trimming cost V 0 bases and J 8 bases, with 13 bases left between them. This CDR3 contains 13 residues. Germline V gene lookup returns CDR1 GTSNPN and CDR2 SVGIG (reference sequence).

The chain links TRBV14 to TRBJ2-3, with 8 positions matching TRBD1. The CDR3 contains 13 residues. J lost 5 bases, V lost 6 bases, and 4 bases had no gene match. Per the germline V gene, CDR1 is SGHDN and CDR2 is FVKESK. The chain's CDR3 is CASRQGVKDTQYF. Here the CDR3 DNA reads TGTGCCAGCAGACAGGGGGTCAAAGATACGCAGTATTTT.

The chain combines TRBV6-1 with TRBJ2-2; 7 bases agree with TRBD1. Unmatched junction bases numbered 5, after V lost 6 bases and J lost 4 bases. This CDR3 region has 14 residues. Germline V lookup: CDR1 MNHNS, CDR2 SASEGT. Here the CDR3 reads CASSETGTTGELFF. As DNA, the CDR3 is TGTGCCAGCAGCGAGACAGGGACCACCGGGGAGCTGTTTTTT.

V usage is TRBV5-1 and J usage is TRBJ2-1, with 7 nucleotides matching TRBD2. Germline trimming cut 2 bases from V and 9 bases from J; bases unmatched to any gene: 8. CDR1 and CDR2 from the germline V gene are SGHRS and YFSETQ. The CDR3 runs to 14 residues. CDR3 coding DNA: TGCGCCAGCAGCTTAACGATTTCGGGGGGTGAGCAGTTCTTC. This encodes CASSLTISGGEQFF.

This clone was recorded only once. The CDR3 sequence is CASSEFREENTIYF. In DNA, the CDR3 is TGTGCCAGCAGTGAATTCAGGGAGGAAAACACCATATATTTT. The V call is TRBV25-1, the J call TRBJ1-3; possibly TRBD1 for D (5 bases). The length of the CDR3 is 14 residues. The germline CDR1 and CDR2 sequences are MGHDK and SYGVNS. Trimming shortened V by 1 base and J by 6 bases, and 10 bases separated the two germline ends.

Of note for this clone: The sample carries other DNA sequences with the same CDR3. The chain is built from TRBV28 and TRBJ2-7; 10 bases are shared with TRBD2. Germline V CDR1 and CDR2: MDHEN, SYDVKM. The J segment lost 3 bases and the V segment lost 2 bases, leaving 1 base of the junction unmatched. CDR3 length: 14 residues. The CDR3 coding sequence is TGTGCCAGCAGTTTACTAGCGGGAGACTACGAGCAGTACTTC. Amino acids: CASSLLAGDYEQYF.

The chain recombines TRBV7-2 with TRBJ1-4, with D uncertain. V lost 3 bases and J 4 bases, leaving 15 bases between the germline ends. This CDR3 is 16 amino acids long. Germline V gives CDR1 SGHTA, CDR2 FQGNSA. The CDR3 is CASSFSPGLGNEKLFF. DNA of the CDR3: TGTGCCAGCAGCTTCAGTCCTGGGCTAGGTAATGAAAAACTGTTTTTT. The full variable domain, in which reference TRBV7-2 and TRBJ1-4 provide the parts outside the CDR3, is GAGVSQSPSNKVTEKGKDVELRCDPISGHTALYWYRQSLGQGLEFLIYFQGNSAPDKSGLPSDRFSAERTGGSVSTLTIQRTQQEDSAVYLCASSFSPGLGNEKLFFGSGTQLSVL.

CDR3 nucleotides: TGTGCCATCAGTGGTGGGGGGGCCTCTAACTATGGCTACACCTTC. Its protein product is CAISGGGASNYGYTF. This sequence joins TRBV10-3 and TRBJ1-2; a weak D match, TRBD1 (6 bases). The germline CDR1 and CDR2 sequences are ENHRY and SYGVKD. The length of the CDR3 is 15 residues. Trimming shortened V by 4 bases and J by 0 bases, and 12 bases separated the two germline ends.

The J gene is TRBJ1-5, the V gene TRBV2, with 10 bases lining up with TRBD1. Germline trimming cut 5 bases from V and 1 base from J; bases unmatched to any gene: 8. This CDR3 is built from 17 residues. The germline V gene encodes CDR1 SNHLY and CDR2 FYNNEI. The DNA for the CDR3 is TGTGCCAGCAGTCGACAGGGGGCCCATTTCAGCAATCAGCCCCAGCATTTT. Translating it yields CASSRQGAHFSNQPQHF.

The V call is TRBV19, the J call TRBJ2-5; weak D call: TRBD1 (6 bases). The CDR3 extends over 15 amino acids. V lost 5 bases, J lost 1 base, and 14 bases lay in between. Germline loops: CDR1 LNHDA, CDR2 SQIVND (reference sequence). The chain's CDR3 is CASSLDRGSQETQYF. The CDR3 bases are TGTGCCAGTAGTCTGGACAGAGGGTCCCAAGAGACCCAGTACTTC.

This chain joins TRBV28 and TRBJ2-2, with TRBD1 matching 8 bases. The germline V gene has CDR1 MDHEN and CDR2 SYDVKM. The CDR3 is 14 residues long. J gave up 8 bases and V 7 bases, and 9 bases lay outside the gene matches. The CDR3 nucleotides read TGTGCCAGCACCACAGGGGGTGGGAAGGGGGAGCTGTTTTTT. It is translated as CASTTGGGKGELFF. Full variable domain (remainder filled in from reference TRBV28 and TRBJ2-2): DVKVTQSSRYLVKRTGEKVFLECVQDMDHENMFWYRQDPGLGLRLIYFSYDVKMKEKGDIPEGYSVSREKKERFSLILESASTNQTSMYLCASTTGGGKGELFFGEGSRLTVL.

This clone was seen only once. The sample holds other DNA sequences that translate to the same CDR3. This chain links TRBV5-1 with TRBJ2-3; TRBD2 might be the D (5 bases). Germline-derived CDR1 and CDR2 are SGHRS and YFSETQ. CDR3 length equals 12 residues. V was pared by 2 bases and J by 5 bases, with 6 bases between. The CDR3 nucleotides are TGCGCCAGCAGCTTAGAGGGAGATACGCAGTATTTT. Its translation is CASSLEGDTQYF.

CDR3 loop: CASSQGVLREGLQQYF. CDR3 nucleotide sequence: TGCGCCAGCAGCCAAGGGGTCTTGCGGGAGGGACTCCAGCAGTACTTC. This sequence joins TRBV4-1 and TRBJ2-7; 9 positions match TRBD2. Germline V gene data show CDR1 as MGHRA and CDR2 as YSYEKL. J gave up 8 bases and V 1 base, and 12 bases lay outside the gene matches. The CDR3 runs to 16 residues.

This chain links TRBV4-3 with TRBJ2-1; D gene ambiguous. Trimming shortened V by 1 base and J by 0 bases, and 7 bases separated the two germline ends. CDR3 length: 15 residues. Germline-derived CDR1 and CDR2 are LGHNA and YSLEER. The CDR3 loop is CASSQVTLSYNEQFF. In DNA form, the CDR3 reads TGCGCCAGCAGCCAAGTAACCCTCTCCTACAATGAGCAGTTCTTC.

The CDR3 DNA reads TGTGCCAGCAGTGAAGAGGGGGGCTCCGGGGAGCTGTTTTTT. Encoded protein: CASSEEGGSGELFF. The rearrangement uses TRBV2 and TRBJ2-2; D assignment may be TRBD1 or TRBD2 (6 bases each). The V gene lost 1 base and the J gene lost 6 bases, with 9 bases spanning the gap. The CDR3 covers 14 residues. Germline V gene data show CDR1 as SNHLY and CDR2 as FYNNEI.

The chain uses TRBV7-3 and TRBJ2-2; 10 nucleotides match TRBD1. After removal of 4 bases from V and 1 base from J, the junction contained 3 bases not matched to a gene. The germline gives CDR1 SGHTA, CDR2 FQGTGA. This CDR3 is built from 16 residues. The CDR3 reads CASSWGTGVNTGELFF. The CDR3 nucleotides are TGTGCCAGCAGCTGGGGGACAGGGGTGAACACCGGGGAGCTGTTTTTT. The full variable domain, in which reference TRBV7-3 and TRBJ2-2 provide the parts outside the CDR3, is GAGVSQTPSNKVTEKGKYVELRCDPISGHTALYWYRQSLGQGPEFLIYFQGTGAADDSGLPNDRFFAVRPEGSVSTLKIQRTERGDSAVYLCASSWGTGVNTGELFFGEGSRLTVL.

The chain is built from TRBV5-4 and TRBJ2-7; 10 bases fit TRBD1. Germline CDR1 reads SGHNT; CDR2 reads YYREEE (reference sequence). CDR3 size: 12 residues. V dropped 4 bases and J dropped 6; count of bases not matched to a gene: 1. The DNA of the CDR3 is TGTGCCAGCAGCCGGGACAGGGGCGAGCAGTACTTC. Translated, it gives CASSRDRGEQYF.

The chain is built from TRBV7-9 and TRBJ2-7, with unresolved D. V was clipped by 5 bases and J by 6 bases, with 14 bases between them. From germline, CDR1 is SEHNR and CDR2 FQNEAQ (reference sequence). The CDR3 is 13 residues long. The CDR3: CASSPAPAPEQYF. CDR3 bases: TGTGCCAGCAGCCCAGCCCCGGCCCCCGAGCAGTACTTC.

V usage is TRBV11-2 and J usage is TRBJ2-1; 7 positions agree with TRBD1. With 4 bases clipped from V and 4 bases from J, the junction kept 7 bases outside the gene matches. This CDR3 region has 15 residues. Germline CDR1 and CDR2: SGHAT and FQNNGV. The CDR3 sequence: CASSWDGRGYNEQFF. The CDR3 bases are TGTGCCAGCAGCTGGGATGGCAGGGGGTACAATGAGCAGTTCTTC.

The rearrangement joins TRBV5-4 to TRBJ2-1; D remains unclear. The CDR3 loop spans 11 amino acids. CDR1 is SGHNT, CDR2 YYREEE, per germline (reference sequence). Trimming cost V 4 bases and J 8 bases, with 7 bases left between them. CDR3 sequence reads: CASSAMDEQFF. The CDR3 nucleotides are TGTGCCAGCAGCGCAATGGATGAGCAGTTCTTC.

This clone was seen a handful of times. The CDR3 reads CASSLITGTSYEQYF. CDR3 bases: TGCGCCAGCAGCTTGATTACAGGGACCTCCTACGAGCAGTACTTC. V and J are TRBV5-1 and TRBJ2-7; D is perhaps TRBD1 (6 bases). Trimming removed 1 base from V and 0 bases from J, with 11 bases in between. The CDR3 has 15 residues. Germline CDR1 SGHRS, CDR2 YFSETQ.

Only one count was recorded for this clone. V is TRBV28 and J is TRBJ2-4; 8 bases agree with TRBD1. CDR1 and CDR2 (germline): MDHEN, SYDVKM. CDR3 size: 13 residues. Trimming removed 6 bases from V and 4 bases from J; junction bases left unmatched: 2. CDR3 nucleotide sequence: TGTGCCAGCAGGGGGGACAGGAAAAACATTCAGTACTTC. Residues: CASRGDRKNIQYF.

J is TRBJ1-3 and V is TRBV6-4; 7 nucleotides line up with TRBD1. Germline V gene lookup returns CDR1 MRHNA and CDR2 SNTAGT. The V segment lost 6 bases and the J segment 12 bases; nucleotides outside the gene matches: 8. The CDR3 has 12 residues. CDR3 region: CASSSNRGRIYF. CDR3 nucleotide sequence: TGTGCCAGCAGCTCAAACAGGGGCCGCATATATTTT.

The rearrangement links TRBV2 to TRBJ2-1; maybe TRBD1 (6 bases). The length of the CDR3 is 13 residues. CDR1 is SNHLY, CDR2 FYNNEI, per germline. Deletions cut 7 bases from V and 2 bases from J, with 9 bases between. The DNA of the CDR3 is TGTGCCAGCACCAGACAGGCCTACAATGAGCAGTTCTTC. Protein sequence: CASTRQAYNEQFF.

The chain combines TRBV19 with TRBJ1-5; perhaps TRBD1 as D (5 bases). The germline V and J ends were trimmed by 2 bases and 6 bases, with 14 bases remaining between them. This CDR3 comprises 15 residues. Germline CDR1 and CDR2: LNHDA and SQIVND (reference sequence). DNA for the CDR3: TGTGCCAGTAGTATACAATCAGGGTTCTCTCAGCCCCAGCATTTT. It codes for CASSIQSGFSQPQHF.

This chain uses TRBV18 with TRBJ1-5; 7 nucleotides match TRBD1. This CDR3 is built from 14 residues. Unmatched junction bases numbered 4, after V lost 5 bases and J lost 3 bases. Germline loops: CDR1 KGHSH, CDR2 LQKENI. The CDR3 region is CASSTGTDNQPQHF. The CDR3 nucleotides read TGTGCCAGCTCAACCGGGACAGACAATCAGCCCCAGCATTTT.

This clone is a singleton in its sample. This specimen includes other DNA sequences encoding the same CDR3. This rearrangement joins TRBV19 to TRBJ1-3, with D unresolved. The germline V and J ends were trimmed by 8 bases and 1 base, with 9 bases remaining between them. Per the germline V gene, CDR1 is LNHDA and CDR2 is SQIVND (reference sequence). This CDR3 spans 13 amino acids. CDR3 loop: CASGVSSGNTIYF. The CDR3 nucleotides are TGTGCCAGTGGAGTGAGTTCTGGAAACACCATATATTTT.

The V call is TRBV7-3, the J call TRBJ2-3, with 9 bases matching TRBD2. The CDR3 contains 18 residues. Germline V lookup: CDR1 SGHTA, CDR2 FQGTGA. The V gene end was trimmed by 5 bases and the J gene end by 0 bases; junction bases not matched to a gene: 12. The CDR3 here is CASSPLAGYSTSTDTQYF. The CDR3 bases are TGTGCCAGCAGCCCTCTAGCGGGATACTCTACTAGCACAGATACGCAGTATTTT.

Remarks on this clone: The same CDR3 can be traced to other DNA sequences in this sample. The chain carries TRBV10-3 and TRBJ2-3; 10 nucleotides agree with TRBD2. The CDR3 has 16 amino acids. Trimming removed 4 bases from V and 1 base from J; junction bases left unmatched: 5. In germline, CDR1 is ENHRY, CDR2 SYGVKD. The CDR3 loop is CAISVLAGAGTDTQYF. The CDR3 bases are TGTGCCATCAGTGTCCTAGCGGGAGCGGGCACAGATACGCAGTATTTT.

This clone showed up just once. This chain links TRBV6-5 with TRBJ1-1; D is unresolved. Trimming stripped 10 bases from V and 0 bases from J, with 18 bases between. Per germline, CDR1 MNHEY and CDR2 SVGAGI. The CDR3 totals 15 residues. The CDR3 sequence is CATQKGYGMNTEAFF. The CDR3 region has the DNA TGTGCCACCCAGAAAGGGTACGGAATGAACACTGAAGCTTTCTTT.

This sequence joins TRBV11-3 and TRBJ1-4, with a possible D match to TRBD1 (6 bases). This CDR3 has 15 amino acids. Deletions cut 7 bases from V and 8 bases from J, with 20 bases between. Germline lookup yields CDR1 SGHNT and CDR2 YENEEA. Here the CDR3 reads CASMVRDILREKLFF. CDR3 nucleotides: TGTGCCAGCATGGTTCGGGACATCCTGCGCGAAAAACTGTTTTTT.

Notes on this clone: Other DNA sequences in this specimen translate into the identical CDR3. The gene calls are TRBV5-1 and TRBJ2-7, with 9 bases lining up with TRBD2. CDR3 length: 14 amino acids. Germline trimming cut 2 bases from V and 2 bases from J; bases unmatched to any gene: 2. Germline V gives CDR1 SGHRS, CDR2 YFSETQ. The CDR3, as DNA: TGCGCCAGCAGCTTAGCGGGAGGAACCTACGAGCAGTACTTC. Translation: CASSLAGGTYEQYF. The full variable domain, with the rest looked up from reference TRBV5-1 and TRBJ2-7, is KAGVTQTPRYLIKTRGQQVTLSCSPISGHRSVSWYQQTPGQGLQFLFEYFSETQRNKGNFPGRFSGRQFSNSRSEMNVSTLELGDSALYLCASSLAGGTYEQYFGPGTRLTVT.